The next 22 T cell receptor beta chains were all read from a single sample in a study of T cells in Graves' hyperthyroidism and ophthalmopathy. RNA transcripts were the template for amplifying TCR beta CDR3 regions. The TCR CDR3 first-round RT-PCR relied on the HTBI primer set. TCRdb processed the multiplex PCR reads anew with MiXCR; each CDR3 protein has one entry. Found here are 650,000 to 800,000 distinct CDR3 sequences, about 45% of them singletons; the top ten hold 6.5% to 9%. Sequences were obtained from peripheral blood or thyroid tissue (not recorded which). The receptors stem from an adult man with Graves' disease, either hyperthyroidism or ophthalmopathy (not recorded which).

This clonotype was found a few times. The chain is built from TRBV5-6 and TRBJ1-2, with D possibly TRBD1 on 5 matching bases. CDR1 is SGHDT, CDR2 YYEEEE, per germline. V was shortened by 7 bases and J by 4 bases, with 11 bases between the two germline ends. This CDR3 comprises 12 residues. CDR3 protein: CASGNRLYGYTF. The CDR3 nucleotides read TGTGCCAGCGGTAACAGGCTCTATGGCTACACCTTC.

This clonotype was counted many times. The V and J genes are TRBV29-1 and TRBJ2-7; 8 nucleotides line up with TRBD2. The length of the CDR3 is 16 residues. CDR1 is SQVTM, CDR2 ANQGSEA, per germline. After removal of 6 bases from V and 7 bases from J, the junction contained 20 bases not matched to a gene. The CDR3 sequence: CSVAAGPGGRVGEQYF. The DNA for the CDR3 is TGCAGCGTCGCCGCGGGTCCGGGAGGGCGTGTGGGTGAGCAGTACTTC.

As regards this clonotype: A much larger clone is a single base away; this may be a read error. This chain joins TRBV2 and TRBJ2-5, with a weak D call TRBD2 (6 bases). Germline V gene sequence: CDR1 SNHLY, CDR2 FYNNEI. The CDR3 consists of 16 residues. The CDR3 sequence is CASSEMGREVQETRYF. CDR3 nucleotides: TGTGCCAGCAGTGAAATGGGAAGGGAGGTCCAAGAGACCCGGTACTTC.

This clonotype was counted only a few times. This chain joins TRBV6-5 and TRBJ2-7; TRBD1 matches at 7 bases. CDR3 length: 14 residues. The V segment lost 6 bases and the J segment 3 bases; nucleotides outside the gene matches: 8. Germline CDR1 reads MNHEY; CDR2 reads SVGAGI. The chain's CDR3 is CASSLGQTIYEQYF. In DNA, the CDR3 is TGTGCCAGCAGCTTGGGACAGACGATCTACGAGCAGTACTTC.

Points on this clonotype: A single base separates this from a much larger clone, so it may be a read error. The rearrangement links TRBV7-6 to TRBJ2-2; D call uncertain. Per germline, CDR1 SGHVS and CDR2 FNYEAQ. Trimming removed 6 bases from V and 0 bases from J, with 8 bases in between. CDR3 length equals 14 residues. DNA of the CDR3: TGTGCCAGCAGTGTATCGGCGAACACCGGGGAGCTGTTTTTT. Amino acids: CASSVSANTGELFF.

This chain joins TRBV15 and TRBJ2-5; no definite D call. Trimming stripped 8 bases from V and 3 bases from J, with 10 bases between. This CDR3 has 12 residues. Germline CDR1 and CDR2: LNHNV and YYDKDF (reference sequence). CDR3 nucleotides: TGTGCCACCGATGGGCGCGAAGAGACCCAGTACTTC. It translates to CATDGREETQYF.

This clonotype was detected ten times or more. The gene calls are TRBV20-1 and TRBJ2-7, with 7 positions matching TRBD2. The germline V gene has CDR1 DFQATT and CDR2 SNEGSKA (reference sequence). The trim removed 6 bases at V and 0 bases at J, leaving 5 bases unmatched. This CDR3 is 13 amino acids long. CDR3 sequence reads: CSAPSSGSYEQYF. The DNA of the CDR3 is TGCAGTGCCCCGTCTAGCGGCTCCTACGAGCAGTACTTC.

The chain recombines TRBV18 with TRBJ1-2; tentative D call: TRBD1 (5 bases). The CDR3 consists of 14 residues. V lost 2 bases, J lost 0 bases, and 7 bases lay in between. Germline loops: CDR1 KGHSH, CDR2 LQKENI. This chain's CDR3 is CASSPYRTNYGYTF. In nucleotides, the CDR3 is TGTGCCAGCTCACCATACAGGACTAACTATGGCTACACCTTC.

This clonotype was detected only a few times. The V and J genes are TRBV12-3 or TRBV12-4 and TRBJ1-1; TRBD1 agrees at 9 bases. V dropped 6 bases and J dropped 3; count of bases not matched to a gene: 5. This CDR3 has 14 residues. CDR3 nucleotide sequence: TGTGCCAGCAGACCGACAGGGGGGGACACTGAAGCTTTCTTT. This encodes CASRPTGGDTEAFF.

This clonotype has only a few counts. V is TRBV5-1 and J is TRBJ1-6, with D possibly being TRBD1 (6 bases). Trimming removed 0 bases from V and 9 bases from J, with 16 bases in between. Germline values: CDR1 SGHRS, CDR2 YFSETQ. The CDR3 has 16 amino acids. CDR3 residues: CASSLDGTNFGSPLHF. As DNA, the CDR3 is TGCGCCAGCAGCTTGGACGGGACAAACTTTGGTTCACCCCTCCACTTT.

The V call is TRBV10-3, the J call TRBJ1-2; TRBD1 might be the D (5 bases). CDR1 and CDR2 from the germline V gene are ENHRY and SYGVKD. This CDR3 spans 12 amino acids. V was pared by 6 bases and J by 8 bases, with 13 bases between. The CDR3 loop reads CAISGGQDGYTF. The CDR3 DNA sequence: TGTGCCATCAGCGGTGGACAAGACGGCTACACCTTC.

The V call is TRBV12-3 or TRBV12-4, the J call TRBJ1-4, with 8 bases identical to TRBD1. V shed 5 bases, J shed 8 bases, and the junction held 13 bases outside the gene matches. The CDR3 runs to 16 residues. In DNA form, the CDR3 reads TGTGCCAGCAGTCACTCACTCGGACAGGGTGGGGAAAAACTGTTTTTT. As protein: CASSHSLGQGGEKLFF.

For this clonotype: One base away lies a much larger clone, so this may be a sequencing read error. This chain uses TRBV20-1 with TRBJ2-5; maybe TRBD2 (6 bases). The J call is in doubt because the DNA end fits TRBJ2-7 better. Germline values: CDR1 DFQATT, CDR2 SNEGSKA (reference sequence). The CDR3 sequence is 14 residues long. The DNA for the CDR3 is TGCAGTGCTGGAGTACCAGGGAGGTCCTACGAGCAGTACTTC. Protein product: CSAGVPGRSYEQYF.

V usage is TRBV14 and J usage is TRBJ2-5; 13 nucleotides match TRBD2. This CDR3 region has 17 residues. Trimming cost V 0 bases and J 5 bases; bases outside gene matches: 6. Germline lookup yields CDR1 SGHDN and CDR2 FVKESK. The CDR3 DNA sequence: TGTGCCAGCAGCCAAGATTCCAGGACTAGCGGGAGTGAGACCCAGTACTTC. It encodes CASSQDSRTSGSETQYF.

CDR3 coding DNA: TGTGCCACCAGCATACGGACAGAAAATTCACCCCTCCACTTT. It specifies CATSIRTENSPLHF. The rearrangement uses TRBV15 and TRBJ1-6, with D tentatively TRBD1 (6 bases). There are 14 residues in the CDR3. V shed 4 bases and J shed 7 bases, with 11 bases lying between them. The germline V gene encodes CDR1 LNHNV and CDR2 YYDKDF (reference sequence). Drawing the rest from reference TRBV15 and TRBJ1-6, the complete variable domain is DAMVIQNPRYQVTQFGKPVTLSCSQTLNHNVMYWYQQKSSQAPKLLFHYYDKDFNNEADTPDNFQSRRPNTSFCFLDIRSPGLGDTAMYLCATSIRTENSPLHFGNGTRLTVT.

This chain uses TRBV7-9 with TRBJ2-1, with D perhaps being TRBD1 or TRBD2 (5 bases each). CDR3 size: 14 residues. Germline CDR1 reads SEHNR; CDR2 reads FQNEAQ (reference sequence). V lost 7 bases to trimming and J lost 10 bases, with 20 bases between them. The CDR3: CASTTGTSNYEQFF. The CDR3 DNA reads TGTGCCAGCACCACTGGGACGTCCAACTACGAGCAGTTCTTC.

This clonotype was observed a few times. This sequence joins TRBV29-1 and TRBJ1-2; 8 bases agree with TRBD1. In germline, CDR1 is SQVTM, CDR2 ANQGSEA. V was clipped by 0 bases and J by 8 bases; unmatched bases: 11. The CDR3 runs to 15 residues. CDR3 residues: CSVEDTGQVAWGYTF. Here the CDR3 DNA reads TGCAGCGTTGAAGATACGGGACAGGTCGCCTGGGGCTACACCTTC.

This clonotype was detected only a few times. This chain connects TRBV5-4 to TRBJ1-6, with a possible D match to TRBD1 (5 bases). V lost 3 bases and J 9 bases, leaving 13 bases between the germline ends. The germline gives CDR1 SGHNT, CDR2 YYREEE (reference sequence). There are 14 residues in the CDR3. The CDR3 DNA reads as TGTGCCAGCAGCTCCCCGGGGGATTTTTCACCCCTCCACTTT. Translating it yields CASSSPGDFSPLHF. The variable domain in full, completed from reference TRBV5-4 and TRBJ1-6, reads ETGVTQSPTHLIKTRGQQVTLRCSSQSGHNTVSWYQQALGQGPQFIFQYYREEENGRGNFPPRFSGLQFPNYSSELNVNALELDDSALYLCASSSPGDFSPLHFGNGTRLTVT.

Remarks on this clonotype: This could be a read error, since a much larger clone is one nucleotide away. V is TRBV12-3 or TRBV12-4 and J is TRBJ2-5; the D is unclear. This CDR3 has 12 residues. The CDR3 nucleotides read TGTACCAGCAGTTTGGGAATCGAGACCCAGTACTTC. Translation gives CTSSLGIETQYF.

The CDR3 nucleotides read TGTGCCAGCAGTTACGCCGGCAGCTCTGGAAACACCATATATTTT. Translated, it gives CASSYAGSSGNTIYF. The V gene is TRBV7-9, the J gene TRBJ1-3, with unresolved D. Trimming took off 6 bases at V and 0 bases at J, with 12 bases between the two ends. The CDR3 loop spans 15 amino acids. Germline V gene lookup returns CDR1 SEHNR and CDR2 FQNEAQ (reference sequence).

The J gene is TRBJ2-7, the V gene TRBV5-5, with 7 bases lining up with TRBD1. The germline CDR1 and CDR2 sequences are SGHKS and YYEKEE (reference sequence). J gave up 5 bases and V 6 bases, and 5 bases lay outside the gene matches. CDR3 length: 12 residues. The CDR3 loop is CASTRGTDEQYF. Here the CDR3 DNA reads TGTGCCAGCACCAGGGGGACGGACGAGCAGTACTTC.

A few counts support this clonotype. This chain uses TRBV20-1 with TRBJ1-5; 9 bases agree with TRBD1. With 4 bases clipped from V and 6 bases from J, the junction kept 7 bases outside the gene matches. The CDR3 is 14 residues long. The V gene's germline CDR1 is DFQATT and CDR2 SNEGSKA (reference sequence). The CDR3 sequence: CSANTGGAGQPQHF. CDR3 bases: TGCAGTGCTAACACAGGGGGCGCAGGTCAGCCCCAGCATTTT.